The 30 T cell receptor beta chains below were found in one sample sequenced in a study of T cells expressing NK-cell markers. TCRdb re-called the 5' RACE reads and shows each CDR3 protein once, DNA omitted. The sample spans 350,000 to 500,000 distinct CDR3 sequences; the ten largest clones claim 7.3%. The sample consisted of blood T cells: a sorted CD56 or NKG2C T cell subset, CD4+ or CD8+ T cells, or bulk PBMC T cells (not recorded which). Receptors were obtained from a woman aged 18 to 75 in good health.

The J gene is TRBJ1-5, the V gene TRBV7-9. CDR3 length: 14 amino acids. CDR1 and CDR2 from the germline V gene are SEHNR and FQNEAQ (reference sequence). The CDR3 sequence: CASSNHFRCQVQHF.

The chain combines TRBV7-3 with TRBJ2-1; TCRdb gives TRBD1 as the D gene, but with no DNA this cannot be confirmed. Germline lookup yields CDR1 SGHTA and CDR2 FQGTGA. This CDR3 spans 13 amino acids. The CDR3 loop reads CASSLISGFEQFF.

V and J are TRBV12-3 or TRBV12-4 and TRBJ1-3; TCRdb gives TRBD1 as the D gene, but with no DNA this cannot be confirmed. CDR3 length equals 14 residues. CDR3: CASISRGSGNTIYF.

The chain couples TRBV12-3 or TRBV12-4 to TRBJ2-7; no DNA is available, so the TRBD2 call from TCRdb remains unchecked. The CDR3 loop spans 15 amino acids. This CDR3 reads CASSLAGLANYEQYF.

This chain uses TRBV10-1 with TRBJ2-1; TCRdb indicates TRBD1, and absent DNA this call remains unverified. Germline V CDR1 and CDR2: WNHNN, SYGVQD (reference sequence). CDR3 length equals 17 residues. CDR3 sequence: CASSEAPYGTGYNEQFF.

The chain combines TRBV6-2 or TRBV6-3 with TRBJ2-2. This CDR3 is 17 amino acids long. The germline CDR1 and CDR2 sequences are MNHEY and SVGEGT. The CDR3 is CASSYTRVLANTGELFF.

This chain connects TRBV5-1 to TRBJ2-1. CDR1 is SGHRS and CDR2 is YFSETQ in the germline V gene. The CDR3 loop spans 12 amino acids. CDR3 region: CASSARVGEQFF.

CDR3 residues: CSAKSGRAISYNEQFF. This chain links TRBV20-1 with TRBJ2-1; with no DNA, the TCRdb D assignment of TRBD2 cannot be verified. CDR3 length equals 16 residues. Germline CDR1 reads DFQATT; CDR2 reads SNEGSKA (reference sequence).

This rearrangement joins TRBV7-8 to TRBJ1-2; as DNA is missing, the TRBD1 call by TCRdb cannot be tested. The CDR3 loop spans 15 amino acids. Looked up from germline, CDR1 is SGHVS and CDR2 is FQNEAQ. This chain's CDR3 is CASSPPGQRVSGYTF.

The gene calls are TRBV28 and TRBJ2-5. The CDR3 totals 13 residues. CDR1 and CDR2 from the germline V gene are MDHEN and SYDVKM. The CDR3 here is CASTQTDQETQYF.

The chain recombines TRBV12-3 or TRBV12-4 with TRBJ2-1; there is no DNA to check the TCRdb D call of TRBD2. This CDR3 contains 15 residues. This chain's CDR3 is CASSYTGGPSTEQFF.

V and J are TRBV6-2 or TRBV6-3 and TRBJ2-7; there is no DNA to check the TCRdb D call of TRBD1. Germline-derived CDR1 and CDR2 are MNHEY and SVGEGT. This CDR3 has 15 residues. CDR3 loop: CASSYSRQGIGEQYF.

The chain recombines TRBV20-1 with TRBJ2-1; TCRdb calls TRBD2, which cannot be checked without DNA. Per the germline V gene, CDR1 is DFQATT and CDR2 is SNEGSKA (reference sequence). The CDR3 covers 14 residues. CDR3 region: CSAALAGPYNEQFF.

V is TRBV5-1 and J is TRBJ2-3; the TRBD1 assignment by TCRdb is unverifiable without DNA. Germline assignment: CDR1 SGHRS and CDR2 YFSETQ. The CDR3 covers 15 residues. CDR3 amino acids: CASSPDGYRTDTQYF.

The rearrangement uses TRBV18 and TRBJ2-7; TCRdb lists TRBD1, though no DNA is available to test this call. CDR3 size: 17 residues. The germline CDR1 and CDR2 sequences are KGHSH and LQKENI. CDR3: CASSPLGQGRESYEQYF.

This rearrangement joins TRBV6-5 to TRBJ2-1; lacking DNA, the TRBD1 call made by TCRdb goes unchecked. The CDR3 is 13 amino acids. Germline CDR1 reads MNHEY; CDR2 reads SVGAGI. The CDR3 loop is CASSYNLGDRVFF.

The CDR3 loop is CASSFGPNSGNTIYF. V usage is TRBV12-3 or TRBV12-4 and J usage is TRBJ1-3. The length of the CDR3 is 15 residues.

The J gene is TRBJ1-2, the V gene TRBV11-2. The CDR3 runs 14 residues. Germline CDR1 reads SGHAT; CDR2 reads FQNNGV. The CDR3 region is CASSFYTGNYGYTF.

V gene TRBV6-5 combines with J gene TRBJ2-7; TCRdb proposes TRBD1, but this gene call is untestable without DNA. This CDR3 is built from 15 residues. CDR1 is MNHEY, CDR2 SVGAGI, per germline. The CDR3 sequence is CASSYNTGGTYEQYF.

The chain joins TRBV21-1 to TRBJ2-7; the TRBD1 assignment by TCRdb is unverifiable without DNA. TRBV21-1 is an annotated pseudogene. The CDR3 has 18 amino acids. The CDR3 loop reads CASSKAIPGQENFYEQYF.

This chain links TRBV20-1 with TRBJ2-7; TCRdb gives TRBD2 as the D gene, but with no DNA this cannot be confirmed. The CDR3 has 14 residues. The germline V gene has CDR1 DFQATT and CDR2 SNEGSKA (reference sequence). The CDR3 protein is CSALPGLAGTEQYF.

The chain joins TRBV9 to TRBJ1-6. Germline loops: CDR1 SGDLS, CDR2 YYNGEE. CDR3 size: 15 residues. The CDR3 sequence is CASSPAGSTNSPLHF.

The chain uses TRBV7-3 and TRBJ2-5; the D gene TCRdb calls, TRBD1, cannot be checked with no DNA. Germline lookup yields CDR1 SGHTA and CDR2 FQGTGA. The CDR3 runs 13 residues. CDR3: CASSSTRGETQYF.

The rearrangement uses TRBV10-3 and TRBJ2-3; the D gene TCRdb calls, TRBD2, cannot be checked with no DNA. The CDR3 totals 14 residues. Germline-derived CDR1 and CDR2 are ENHRY and SYGVKD. This CDR3 reads CAISPTSGADTQYF.

The chain joins TRBV11-2 to TRBJ2-3. The CDR3 spans 14 residues. Germline loops: CDR1 SGHAT, CDR2 FQNNGV. This CDR3 is CASSLGTRKDTQYF.

V and J are TRBV10-3 and TRBJ2-3; TCRdb gives TRBD2 as the D gene, but with no DNA this cannot be confirmed. Germline-derived CDR1 and CDR2 are ENHRY and SYGVKD. The CDR3 has 16 amino acids. CDR3 protein: CAISDPSGRLTDTQYF.

The V gene is TRBV18, the J gene TRBJ2-7; TCRdb designates TRBD1, a call that cannot be tested without DNA. Germline V lookup: CDR1 KGHSH, CDR2 LQKENI. The CDR3 has 13 amino acids. CDR3 sequence: CASSTTGSYEQYF.

The gene calls are TRBV11-2 and TRBJ2-3; TCRdb calls TRBD2, which cannot be checked without DNA. Germline loops: CDR1 SGHAT, CDR2 FQNNGV. The CDR3 length is 15 residues. The CDR3 protein is CASSPLGGDTDTQYF.

This chain joins TRBV11-2 and TRBJ1-2; with no DNA, the TCRdb D assignment of TRBD1 cannot be verified. This CDR3 contains 18 residues. Germline-derived CDR1 and CDR2 are SGHAT and FQNNGV. This CDR3 is CASTYAPLRTAANYGYTF.

This chain joins TRBV12-3 or TRBV12-4 and TRBJ1-1; TCRdb selects TRBD1, and the lack of DNA leaves this call unchecked. The CDR3 is 14 amino acids. The CDR3 loop is CASTKGLGNTEAFF.